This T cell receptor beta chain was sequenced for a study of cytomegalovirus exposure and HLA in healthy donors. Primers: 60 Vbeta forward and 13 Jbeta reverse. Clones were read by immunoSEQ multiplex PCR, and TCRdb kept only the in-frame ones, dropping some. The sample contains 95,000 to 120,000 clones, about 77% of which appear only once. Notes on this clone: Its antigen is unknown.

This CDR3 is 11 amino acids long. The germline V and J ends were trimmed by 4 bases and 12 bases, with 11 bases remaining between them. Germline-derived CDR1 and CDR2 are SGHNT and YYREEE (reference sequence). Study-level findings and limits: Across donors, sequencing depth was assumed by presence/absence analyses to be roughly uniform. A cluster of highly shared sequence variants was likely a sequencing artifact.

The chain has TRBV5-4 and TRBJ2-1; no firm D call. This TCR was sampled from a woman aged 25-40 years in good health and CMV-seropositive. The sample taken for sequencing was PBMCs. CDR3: CASSREARQFF. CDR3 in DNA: TGTGCCAGCAGCCGAGAGGCCCGGCAGTTCTTC. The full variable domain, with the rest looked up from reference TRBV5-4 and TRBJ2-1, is ETGVTQSPTHLIKTRGQQVTLRCSSQSGHNTVSWYQQALGQGPQFIFQYYREEENGRGNFPPRFSGLQFPNYSSELNVNALELDDSALYLCASSREARQFFGPGTRLTVL.